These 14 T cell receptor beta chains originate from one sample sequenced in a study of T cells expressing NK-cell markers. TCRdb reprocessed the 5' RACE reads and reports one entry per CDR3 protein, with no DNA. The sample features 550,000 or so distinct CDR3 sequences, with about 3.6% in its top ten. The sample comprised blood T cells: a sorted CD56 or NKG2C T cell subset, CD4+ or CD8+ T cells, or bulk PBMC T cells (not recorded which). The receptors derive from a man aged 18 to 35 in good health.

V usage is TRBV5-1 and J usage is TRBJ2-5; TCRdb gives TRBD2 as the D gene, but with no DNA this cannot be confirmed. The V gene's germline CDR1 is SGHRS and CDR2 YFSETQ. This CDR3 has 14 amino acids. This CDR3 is CASTRGTTQETQYF.

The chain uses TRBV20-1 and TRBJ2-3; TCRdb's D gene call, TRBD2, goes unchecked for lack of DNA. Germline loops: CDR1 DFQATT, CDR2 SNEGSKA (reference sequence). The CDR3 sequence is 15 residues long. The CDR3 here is CSAMTSGRGTDTQYF.

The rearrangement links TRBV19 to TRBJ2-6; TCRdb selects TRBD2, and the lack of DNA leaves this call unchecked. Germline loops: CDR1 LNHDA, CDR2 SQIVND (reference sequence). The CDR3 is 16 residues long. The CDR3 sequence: CASSVGLGSGANVLTF.

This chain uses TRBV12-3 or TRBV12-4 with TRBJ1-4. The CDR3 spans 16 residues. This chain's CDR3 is CASSLKMRSSNEKLFF.

The CDR3: CASSVVSTDYGYTF. The genes are TRBV9 and TRBJ1-2; the D call of TRBD1 rests on TCRdb alone, since no DNA is present to check it. CDR3 length: 14 residues. The germline V gene encodes CDR1 SGDLS and CDR2 YYNGEE.

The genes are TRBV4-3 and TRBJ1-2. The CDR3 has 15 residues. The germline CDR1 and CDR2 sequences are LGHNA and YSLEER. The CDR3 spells CASSQETKDLGGYTF.

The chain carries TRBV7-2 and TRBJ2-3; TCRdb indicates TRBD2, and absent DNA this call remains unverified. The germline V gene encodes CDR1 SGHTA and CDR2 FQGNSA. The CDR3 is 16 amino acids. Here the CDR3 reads CASSQQSGMSTDTQYF.

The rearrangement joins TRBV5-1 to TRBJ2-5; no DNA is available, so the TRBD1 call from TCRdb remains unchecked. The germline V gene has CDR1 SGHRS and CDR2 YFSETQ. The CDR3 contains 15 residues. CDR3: CASSKDLGRGETQYF.

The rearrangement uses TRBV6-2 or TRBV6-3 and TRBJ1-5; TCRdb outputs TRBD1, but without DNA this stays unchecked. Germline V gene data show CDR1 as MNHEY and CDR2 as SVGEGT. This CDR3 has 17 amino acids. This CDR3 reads CASSYRVGQGFNQPQHF.

CDR3 protein: CSARSPGQGLGYGYTF. The rearrangement joins TRBV20-1 to TRBJ1-2; TCRdb lists TRBD1, though no DNA is available to test this call. CDR3 length: 16 amino acids. The germline CDR1 and CDR2 sequences are DFQATT and SNEGSKA (reference sequence).

CDR3 sequence reads: CATGQGASNQPQHF. The chain combines TRBV24-1 with TRBJ1-5; TCRdb names TRBD1, which stays unverified in the absence of DNA. Germline V gene lookup returns CDR1 KGHDR and CDR2 SFDVKD. The CDR3 totals 14 residues.

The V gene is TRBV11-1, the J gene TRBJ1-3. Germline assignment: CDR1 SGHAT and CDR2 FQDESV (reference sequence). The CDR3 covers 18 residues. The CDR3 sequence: CASSYPEGLRASGNTIYF.

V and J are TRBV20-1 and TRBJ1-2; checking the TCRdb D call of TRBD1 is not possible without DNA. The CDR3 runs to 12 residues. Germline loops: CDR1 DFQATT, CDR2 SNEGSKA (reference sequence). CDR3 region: CSARGAVYGYTF.

CDR3 in amino acids: CASSSLLGPETQYF. The rearrangement joins TRBV7-2 to TRBJ2-5. The CDR3 is made up of 14 amino acids. Germline V CDR1 and CDR2: SGHTA, FQGNSA.